Below, 25 T cell receptor beta chains from the same sample are listed, as sequenced in a study of technical replicates of blood from several donors. Sequencing was performed with immunoSEQ multiplex PCR; in TCRdb, only in-frame clones are kept and a portion is missing. This sample has 75,000 to 100,000 clones, with roughly 94% found just once. Sequencing was carried out using T cells isolated from PBMCs. The receptors shown here come from a human donor in good health.

This clone turned up a few times. The chain uses TRBV5-4 and TRBJ1-2, with D uncertain. V lost 2 bases and J lost 4, with 9 bases in between. The CDR3 totals 13 residues. Per germline, CDR1 SGHNT and CDR2 YYREEE (reference sequence). The CDR3 DNA is TGTGCCAGCAGCTTCGCCATCGGCTATGGCTACACCTTC. Amino acid sequence: CASSFAIGYGYTF.

The chain combines TRBV13 with TRBJ2-3; D remains ambiguous. V lost 2 bases, J lost 4 bases, and 4 bases lay in between. Germline V lookup: CDR1 PRHDT, CDR2 FYEKMQ (reference sequence). The CDR3 sequence is 12 residues long. The DNA of the CDR3 is TGTGCCAGCAGCTTACGTCCAGATACGCAGTATTTT. It yields the protein CASSLRPDTQYF.

This sequence joins TRBV27 and TRBJ2-3; 8 bases map to TRBD2. Germline V gives CDR1 MNHEY, CDR2 SMNVEV (reference sequence). V shed 2 bases, J shed 6 bases, and the junction held 10 bases outside the gene matches. The CDR3 sequence is 16 residues long. CDR3 in DNA: TGTGCCAGCAGTTTAACCCTAGCGGGTGGGCCGGATACGCAGTATTTT. The encoded protein is CASSLTLAGGPDTQYF.

The V gene is TRBV7-9, the J gene TRBJ2-7; 9 nucleotides agree with TRBD1. Trimming took 4 bases from V and 3 from J; bases not matched to a gene: 7. The V gene's germline CDR1 is SEHNR and CDR2 FQNEAQ (reference sequence). CDR3 length equals 15 residues. DNA for the CDR3: TGTGCCAGCAGCTACCGGGACAGGGCCCACTACGAGCAGTACTTC. Its protein product is CASSYRDRAHYEQYF.

The chain combines TRBV5-1 with TRBJ2-2; D is unresolved. Germline-derived CDR1 and CDR2 are SGHRS and YFSETQ. The CDR3 has 11 residues. V lost 2 bases and J lost 11, with 7 bases in between. CDR3 coding DNA: TGCGCCAGCAGCTTATCGGTTGAGCTGTTTTTT. Residues: CASSLSVELFF.

This rearrangement joins TRBV7-9 to TRBJ1-5; D remains ambiguous. CDR1 SEHNR and CDR2 FQNEAQ come from the germline V gene (reference sequence). V was clipped by 3 bases and J by 3 bases, with 3 bases between them. This CDR3 region has 12 residues. This CDR3 reads CASSFLNQPQHF. CDR3 nucleotides: TGTGCCAGCAGCTTTCTCAATCAGCCCCAGCATTTT.

The gene calls are TRBV19 and TRBJ2-5; no definite D call. V lost 7 bases to trimming and J lost 2 bases, with 14 bases between them. Germline lookup yields CDR1 LNHDA and CDR2 SQIVND (reference sequence). The CDR3 contains 14 residues. The chain's CDR3 is CASTAPNSQETQYF. The CDR3 region has the DNA TGTGCCAGTACCGCACCTAACTCGCAAGAGACCCAGTACTTC. Based on the CDR3 plus reference TRBV19 and TRBJ2-5, the full variable domain is DGGITQSPKYLFRKEGQNVTLSCEQNLNHDAMYWYRQDPGQGLRLIYYSQIVNDFQKGDIAEGYSVSREKKESFPLTVTSAQKNPTAFYLCASTAPNSQETQYFGPGTRLLVL.

The chain has TRBV7-6 and TRBJ2-7; possible D gene TRBD2, 6 bases. The CDR3 spans 15 residues. Trimming took 2 bases from V and 7 from J, leaving 18 bases between them. CDR1 is SGHVS and CDR2 is FNYEAQ in the germline V gene. The CDR3 DNA is TGTGCCAGCAGCTTAACAGACGGGGGACGGGTAGAGCAGTACTTC. Protein product: CASSLTDGGRVEQYF.

The chain recombines TRBV4-3 with TRBJ1-1; a possible D gene is TRBD1 (5 bases). From germline, CDR1 is LGHNA and CDR2 YSLEER. Deletions cut 0 bases from V and 3 bases from J, with 11 bases between. The CDR3 runs to 15 residues. CDR3 DNA sequence: TGCGCCAGCAGCCAAGAGTGGGGGGGGGACACTGAAGCTTTCTTT. Protein: CASSQEWGGDTEAFF.

The rearrangement links TRBV27 to TRBJ2-7, with a weak D call TRBD2 (5 bases). V was cut by 3 bases and J by 4 bases, with 7 bases left in between. The CDR3 is 12 residues long. The germline V gene encodes CDR1 MNHEY and CDR2 SMNVEV (reference sequence). The CDR3 loop is CASSFGGYEQYF. The CDR3 coding sequence is TGTGCCAGCAGTTTTGGAGGTTACGAGCAGTACTTC.

CDR3 nucleotides: TGTGCCAGCAGCCGACTAGCGGACTCCTACAATGAGCAGTTCTTC. It yields the protein CASSRLADSYNEQFF. The J gene is TRBJ2-1, the V gene TRBV11-2; 9 bases agree with TRBD2. Germline lookup yields CDR1 SGHAT and CDR2 FQNNGV. The V and J ends lost 5 bases and 0 bases, in that order; junction bases with no gene match: 2. The CDR3 runs to 15 residues.

The chain uses TRBV4-3 and TRBJ2-7; 8 positions agree with TRBD1. V dropped 4 bases and J dropped 1; count of bases not matched to a gene: 6. The CDR3 length is 15 residues. Germline loops: CDR1 LGHNA, CDR2 YSLEER. CDR3 sequence: CASSRSGGASYEQYF. The CDR3 DNA reads TGCGCCAGCAGCCGATCAGGGGGCGCGTCCTACGAGCAGTACTTC.

This chain links TRBV6-5 with TRBJ2-5; D is perhaps TRBD1 (5 bases). This CDR3 is 15 amino acids long. Per the germline V gene, CDR1 is MNHEY and CDR2 is SVGAGI. V dropped 4 bases and J dropped 5 bases, with 17 bases sitting between them. The CDR3 coding sequence is TGTGCCAGCAGTTCAGGGCCAGGTGAATCGGAGACCCAGTACTTC. Translated, it gives CASSSGPGESETQYF.

The chain links TRBV18 to TRBJ1-1, with 8 bases that match TRBD1. The CDR3 has 15 amino acids. Germline CDR1 KGHSH, CDR2 LQKENI. The V and J ends lost 5 bases and 1 base, in that order; junction bases with no gene match: 6. CDR3 DNA sequence: TGTGCCAGCTCATTGTCCGGGACAGGGAACACTGAAGCTTTCTTT. This translates into CASSLSGTGNTEAFF.

This rearrangement joins TRBV29-1 to TRBJ1-1; D call uncertain. Trimming took 3 bases from V and 11 from J, leaving 13 bases between them. This CDR3 comprises 11 residues. Germline V gene lookup returns CDR1 SQVTM and CDR2 ANQGSEA. The CDR3 DNA follows: TGCAGCGTTGAGGAAAGCGGGAGGGCTTTCTTT. Its protein product is CSVEESGRAFF.

This rearrangement joins TRBV27 to TRBJ1-1; D is unresolved. The germline gives CDR1 MNHEY, CDR2 SMNVEV (reference sequence). The CDR3 consists of 14 residues. Deletions cut 5 bases from V and 0 bases from J, with 10 bases between. CDR3 amino acids: CASSPHSMNTEAFF. The CDR3 DNA reads TGTGCCAGCAGTCCTCACAGCATGAACACTGAAGCTTTCTTT.

The rearrangement uses TRBV7-3 and TRBJ2-5; 7 bases agree with TRBD2. Germline V gives CDR1 SGHTA, CDR2 FQGTGA. V gave up 4 bases and J gave up 5 bases; unmatched junction bases: 16. The CDR3 is 17 residues long. The CDR3: CASSWGDRAGVAETQYF. CDR3 DNA sequence: TGTGCCAGCAGCTGGGGGGATCGGGCGGGAGTCGCTGAGACCCAGTACTTC.

V usage is TRBV28 and J usage is TRBJ2-3; 12 positions match TRBD2. There are 17 residues in the CDR3. V gave up 5 bases and J gave up 0 bases; unmatched junction bases: 6. Germline V lookup: CDR1 MDHEN, CDR2 SYDVKM. The CDR3 loop reads CASSDTSGRLSTDTQYF. The CDR3, as DNA: TGTGCCAGCAGTGATACTAGCGGGAGGTTAAGCACAGATACGCAGTATTTT.

The rearrangement uses TRBV11-2 and TRBJ1-4; the match to TRBD1 covers 9 bases. The V segment lost 5 bases and the J segment 9 bases; nucleotides outside the gene matches: 10. The CDR3 has 15 amino acids. Looked up from germline, CDR1 is SGHAT and CDR2 is FQNNGV. The CDR3 protein is CASSPSGTGRKKLFF. The CDR3 nucleotides read TGTGCCAGCAGCCCATCCGGGACAGGGAGGAAAAAACTGTTTTTT.

To note about this clone: Other nucleotide sequences from this sample produce the same CDR3. The genes are TRBV2 and TRBJ2-3, with 9 nucleotides matching TRBD2. Germline V gene lookup returns CDR1 SNHLY and CDR2 FYNNEI. This CDR3 has 15 residues. Trimming at V came to 6 bases and at J to 3 bases, leaving 7 bases not matched to a gene. CDR3 residues: CASRLLAGGTDTQYF. The CDR3 nucleotides are TGTGCCAGCAGACTACTAGCGGGTGGTACAGATACGCAGTATTTT. Together with reference TRBV2 and TRBJ2-3, the CDR3 gives the full variable domain: EPEVTQTPSHQVTQMGQEVILRCVPISNHLYFYWYRQILGQKVEFLVSFYNNEISEKSEIFDDQFSVERPDGSNFTLKIRSTKLEDSAMYFCASRLLAGGTDTQYFGPGTRLTVL.

The chain combines TRBV5-1 with TRBJ2-3; D not certain. Germline V gives CDR1 SGHRS, CDR2 YFSETQ. The CDR3 length is 15 residues. Trimming cost V 0 bases and J 0 bases, with 8 bases left between them. The CDR3 spells CASSLVAPSTDTQYF. For the CDR3, the DNA is TGCGCCAGCAGCTTGGTAGCCCCAAGCACAGATACGCAGTATTTT.

V and J are TRBV7-2 and TRBJ2-3, with 7 bases fitting TRBD2. Germline V gene sequence: CDR1 SGHTA, CDR2 FQGNSA. Trimming removed 5 bases from V and 2 bases from J; junction bases left unmatched: 7. The CDR3 runs 15 residues. In DNA, the CDR3 is TGTGCCAGCAGCCTGACTAGCCTACCCACAGATACGCAGTATTTT. The encoded protein is CASSLTSLPTDTQYF.

The J gene is TRBJ1-5, the V gene TRBV4-2, with 9 bases identical to TRBD1. Trimming at V came to 4 bases and at J to 0 bases, leaving 4 bases not matched to a gene. Germline V lookup: CDR1 LGHNA, CDR2 YNFKEQ. The length of the CDR3 is 16 residues. The CDR3 here is CASSLQQGASNQPQHF. The DNA for the CDR3 is TGTGCCAGCAGCCTACAACAGGGGGCTAGCAATCAGCCCCAGCATTTT.

The J gene is TRBJ2-5, the V gene TRBV9; 10 bases are a match to TRBD2. J was trimmed by 4 bases and V by 0 bases; bases with no gene match: 6. The CDR3 sequence is 16 residues long. Germline CDR1 and CDR2: SGDLS and YYNGEE. The CDR3 region has the DNA TGTGCCAGCAGCGTAGAAGCGGGAGGGCCCAGAGAGACCCAGTACTTC. Translation gives CASSVEAGGPRETQYF.

V is TRBV19 and J is TRBJ2-5; D perhaps matches TRBD2 (5 bases). V lost 6 bases to trimming and J lost 5 bases, with 10 bases between them. Germline CDR1 and CDR2: LNHDA and SQIVND (reference sequence). The CDR3 extends over 12 amino acids. The CDR3 nucleotides are TGTGCCAGTAGCGCCTGGGAGGAGACCCAGTACTTC. Translating it yields CASSAWEETQYF.